The 28 T cell receptor beta chains presented below share a single source sample, sequenced in a study of blood T cell repertoires in COVID-19. Assay used: immunoSEQ multiplex PCR; TCRdb lists only in-frame clones, some missing. This sample has around 250,000 clones, with roughly 85% found just once. Sequencing was carried out using PBMCs or T cells enriched from blood (not recorded which). Receptor source: a woman aged 50 to 60 with acute COVID-19.

The chain joins TRBV2 to TRBJ1-2; D uncertain. Looked up from germline, CDR1 is SNHLY and CDR2 is FYNNEI. V lost 0 bases and J 3 bases, leaving 11 bases between the germline ends. The CDR3 consists of 15 residues. The chain's CDR3 is CASSEAPGGDYGYTF. The CDR3 DNA sequence: TGTGCCAGCAGTGAAGCGCCTGGCGGCGACTATGGCTACACCTTC.

The V and J genes are TRBV7-2 and TRBJ1-2; unclear D gene. Trimming removed 5 bases at V and 2 bases at J, with 9 bases between. The CDR3 extends over 13 amino acids. CDR1 and CDR2 from the germline V gene are SGHTA and FQGNSA. In DNA, the CDR3 is TGTGCCAGCAGCCCCGCCCAGAACTATGGCTACACCTTC. Translating it yields CASSPAQNYGYTF.

The rearrangement joins TRBV29-1 to TRBJ2-3; the D gene is possibly TRBD2 (5 bases). Per germline, CDR1 SQVTM and CDR2 ANQGSEA. CDR3 length: 11 residues. V was shortened by 7 bases and J by 4 bases, with 9 bases between the two germline ends. The CDR3 DNA follows: TGCAGCGCTAGCTCCGCAGATACGCAGTATTTT. Translation gives CSASSADTQYF.

This chain links TRBV10-3 with TRBJ1-3, with D possibly TRBD1 on 6 matching bases. Trimming removed 7 bases from V and 0 bases from J, with 19 bases in between. Germline lookup yields CDR1 ENHRY and CDR2 SYGVKD. The CDR3 extends over 17 amino acids. This CDR3 is CAITGPRQASSGNTIYF. Written as DNA, the CDR3 is TGTGCCATCACCGGACCGAGACAGGCGTCCTCTGGAAACACCATATATTTT.

The CDR3 reads CAISVLSGYGYTF. DNA of the CDR3: TGTGCCATCAGTGTATTGAGCGGCTATGGCTACACCTTC. The chain couples TRBV10-3 to TRBJ1-2; unclear D gene. This CDR3 contains 13 residues. V lost 4 bases and J lost 4, with 10 bases in between. Germline lookup yields CDR1 ENHRY and CDR2 SYGVKD.

The count of this clone is one. This CDR3 is CASSQDGQGATEKLFF. The DNA of the CDR3 is TGCGCCAGCAGCCAAGATGGACAGGGGGCGACTGAAAAACTGTTTTTT. J is TRBJ1-4 and V is TRBV4-3, with 11 bases aligning to TRBD1. Germline lookup yields CDR1 LGHNA and CDR2 YSLEER. The CDR3 length is 16 residues. Trimming at V came to 0 bases and at J to 7 bases, leaving 4 bases not matched to a gene.

J is TRBJ2-1 and V is TRBV2; D is perhaps TRBD2 (5 bases). The CDR3 is made up of 14 amino acids. Germline CDR1 SNHLY, CDR2 FYNNEI. Trimming took 6 bases from V and 6 from J, leaving 15 bases between them. As DNA, the CDR3 is TGTGCCAGCAGCCAACCCGGGGATCTCAATGAGCAGTTCTTC. It specifies CASSQPGDLNEQFF.

V usage is TRBV7-9 and J usage is TRBJ2-7; the D gene is possibly TRBD1 (5 bases). V was cut by 1 base and J by 6 bases, with 10 bases left in between. This CDR3 contains 13 residues. Per germline, CDR1 SEHNR and CDR2 FQNEAQ (reference sequence). The DNA of the CDR3 is TGTGCCAGCAGCTTAGGATTAGGGGTCGAGCAGTACTTC. This codes for CASSLGLGVEQYF.

The V and J genes are TRBV2 and TRBJ1-6, with D tentatively TRBD1 (6 bases). The germline CDR1 and CDR2 sequences are SNHLY and FYNNEI. The CDR3 sequence is 15 residues long. V lost 5 bases, J lost 7 bases, and 15 bases lay in between. Here the CDR3 DNA reads TGTGCCAGCAGTAGTTACAGGGACCCGAATTCACCCCTCCACTTT. Its translation: CASSSYRDPNSPLHF.

This chain uses TRBV3-1 (or the pseudogene TRBV3-2) with TRBJ1-3, with a tentative D call TRBD1 (5 bases). The germline CDR1 and CDR2 sequences are LGHDT and YNNKEL (reference sequence). The germline V and J ends were trimmed by 2 bases and 0 bases, with 8 bases remaining between them. This CDR3 is 15 amino acids long. Written as DNA, the CDR3 is TGTGCCAGCAGCCAAACGACAGTCTCTGGAAACACCATATATTTT. Its protein is CASSQTTVSGNTIYF.

This clone was counted between two and nine times. The chain employs TRBV9 and TRBJ2-3; 10 bases line up with TRBD2. V shed 0 bases and J 2 bases; nucleotides not matched to a gene: 3. The CDR3 contains 16 residues. Germline V lookup: CDR1 SGDLS, CDR2 YYNGEE. DNA of the CDR3: TGTGCCAGCAGCGTAGCGAGCGGGGGGGCCACAGATACGCAGTATTTT. This codes for CASSVASGGATDTQYF.

The gene calls are TRBV11-2 and TRBJ1-2; D unresolved. CDR1 and CDR2 from the germline V gene are SGHAT and FQNNGV. The CDR3 totals 15 residues. The germline V and J ends were trimmed by 5 bases and 4 bases, with 17 bases remaining between them. Here the CDR3 reads CASSGRGWESYGYTF. The CDR3 nucleotides read TGTGCCAGCAGCGGGCGAGGGTGGGAGAGCTATGGCTACACCTTC. The variable domain in full, completed from reference TRBV11-2 and TRBJ1-2, reads EAGVAQSPRYKIIEKRQSVAFWCNPISGHATLYWYQQILGQGPKLLIQFQNNGVVDDSQLPKDRFSAERLKGVDSTLKIQPAKLEDSAVYLCASSGRGWESYGYTFGSGTRLTVV.

This chain links TRBV6-4 with TRBJ1-2, with 8 bases identical to TRBD1. The CDR3 has 14 amino acids. Germline V gives CDR1 MRHNA, CDR2 SNTAGT. J lost 3 bases, V lost 6 bases, and 6 bases had no gene match. The CDR3: CASREQGVDYGYTF. CDR3 sequence (DNA): TGTGCCAGCAGAGAACAGGGGGTTGACTATGGCTACACCTTC.

The chain is built from TRBV2 and TRBJ2-1; TRBD1 matches at 8 bases. V shed 4 bases, J shed 7 bases, and the junction held 6 bases outside the gene matches. CDR3 length equals 14 residues. Germline CDR1 and CDR2: SNHLY and FYNNEI. The CDR3 DNA follows: TGTGCCAGCAGTGGACAGGGGATTACGAATGAGCAGTTCTTC. This translates into CASSGQGITNEQFF.

The chain links TRBV5-1 to TRBJ1-1, with no clear D. This CDR3 spans 14 amino acids. Trimming removed 4 bases from V and 1 base from J, with 11 bases in between. Germline assignment: CDR1 SGHRS and CDR2 YFSETQ. CDR3 DNA: TGCGCCAGCAGCCGATACTCCGGGAACACTGAAGCTTTCTTT. It translates to CASSRYSGNTEAFF.

This clone has a handful of counts. The chain combines TRBV7-2 with TRBJ1-2; tentative D call: TRBD1 (5 bases). V was pared by 2 bases and J by 4 bases, with 14 bases between. The CDR3 covers 15 residues. Germline loops: CDR1 SGHTA, CDR2 FQGNSA. The CDR3 region has the DNA TGTGCCAGCAGCTTAAACTCGCAGGGTGTCTATGGCTACACCTTC. Its protein product is CASSLNSQGVYGYTF.

V is TRBV5-6 and J is TRBJ1-2, with D possibly matching TRBD1 (6 bases). The germline gives CDR1 SGHDT, CDR2 YYEEEE. V gave up 6 bases and J gave up 5 bases, with 17 bases separating them. The CDR3 is 14 residues long. CDR3 DNA sequence: TGTGCCAGCACTCGGGACCTAGGGGGATATGGCTACACCTTC. Translated, it gives CASTRDLGGYGYTF.

The chain employs TRBV2 and TRBJ1-1; tentatively, D is TRBD1 (5 bases). V dropped 7 bases and J dropped 1 base, with 10 bases sitting between them. Germline lookup yields CDR1 SNHLY and CDR2 FYNNEI. The CDR3 consists of 13 residues. The CDR3 spells CASTLDRNTEAFF. As DNA, the CDR3 is TGTGCCAGCACCCTCGACAGGAACACTGAAGCTTTCTTT. The full variable domain, rest sourced from reference TRBV2 and TRBJ1-1, is EPEVTQTPSHQVTQMGQEVILRCVPISNHLYFYWYRQILGQKVEFLVSFYNNEISEKSEIFDDQFSVERPDGSNFTLKIRSTKLEDSAMYFCASTLDRNTEAFFGQGTRLTVV.

The chain joins TRBV18 to TRBJ1-1; D perhaps matches TRBD1 (5 bases). The CDR3 extends over 13 amino acids. Germline V gene data show CDR1 as KGHSH and CDR2 as LQKENI. The ends were cut back, 6 bases at V and 5 bases at J, with 13 bases in the middle. As DNA, the CDR3 is TGTGCCAGCTCGCAGGGTCTTCGAACTGAAGCTTTCTTT. As protein: CASSQGLRTEAFF. Full variable domain (rest looked up from reference TRBV18 and TRBJ1-1): NAGVMQNPRHLVRRRGQEARLRCSPMKGHSHVYWYRQLPEEGLKFMVYLQKENIIDESGMPKERFSAEFPKEGPSILRIQQVVRGDSAAYFCASSQGLRTEAFFGQGTRLTVV.

V gene TRBV6-5 combines with J gene TRBJ1-3; 7 nucleotides align to TRBD1. CDR3 length: 14 amino acids. Unmatched junction bases numbered 1, after V lost 0 bases and J lost 5 bases. CDR1 is MNHEY and CDR2 is SVGAGI in the germline V gene. The CDR3 loop is CASSYSQGRNTIYF. The CDR3 nucleotides read TGTGCCAGCAGTTACTCACAGGGGAGAAACACCATATATTTT.

V is TRBV18 and J is TRBJ1-1; D is unclear. Looked up from germline, CDR1 is KGHSH and CDR2 is LQKENI. The CDR3 sequence is 15 residues long. V lost 6 bases and J lost 6, with 20 bases in between. The CDR3 nucleotides are TGTGCCAGCTCCCCTGGGGAGGGAGTGGAATCTGAAGCTTTCTTT. The encoded protein is CASSPGEGVESEAFF.

The chain combines TRBV19 with TRBJ2-5; TRBD1 matches 8 bases. V dropped 5 bases and J dropped 4; count of bases not matched to a gene: 6. The CDR3 is 14 residues long. The germline V gene encodes CDR1 LNHDA and CDR2 SQIVND (reference sequence). CDR3 coding DNA: TGTGCCAGTAGTGGCGCACAGGGGGGAGAGACCCAGTACTTC. Encoded protein: CASSGAQGGETQYF.

The gene calls are TRBV7-2 and TRBJ1-1; 9 nucleotides match TRBD1. Per germline, CDR1 SGHTA and CDR2 FQGNSA. V lost 3 bases, J lost 10 bases, and 3 bases stayed unmatched. This CDR3 has 12 amino acids. CDR3 sequence reads: CASSFGDRVAFF. In DNA, the CDR3 is TGTGCCAGCAGCTTTGGGGACAGGGTAGCTTTCTTT.

This chain joins TRBV19 and TRBJ2-3; 10 nucleotides agree with TRBD2. This CDR3 spans 16 amino acids. The germline V gene has CDR1 LNHDA and CDR2 SQIVND (reference sequence). With 3 bases clipped from V and 1 base from J, the junction kept 4 bases outside the gene matches. The CDR3 loop is CASSIQRGGRTDTQYF. The CDR3 DNA sequence: TGTGCCAGTAGTATCCAGCGGGGGGGCCGCACAGATACGCAGTATTTT. The full variable domain, in which reference TRBV19 and TRBJ2-3 provide the parts outside the CDR3, is DGGITQSPKYLFRKEGQNVTLSCEQNLNHDAMYWYRQDPGQGLRLIYYSQIVNDFQKGDIAEGYSVSREKKESFPLTVTSAQKNPTAFYLCASSIQRGGRTDTQYFGPGTRLTVL.

The chain uses TRBV24-1 and TRBJ2-1; 7 bases align to TRBD1. The CDR3 loop spans 14 amino acids. Germline V lookup: CDR1 KGHDR, CDR2 SFDVKD. Trimming at V came to 2 bases and at J to 6 bases, leaving 3 bases not matched to a gene. CDR3 in amino acids: CATSDSGQFNEQFF. Here the CDR3 DNA reads TGTGCCACCAGTGATTCGGGACAGTTCAATGAGCAGTTCTTC.

As concerns this clone: Other nucleotide sequences from this sample produce the same CDR3. The chain has TRBV4-1 and TRBJ1-1; weak D call: TRBD1 (5 bases). Looked up from germline, CDR1 is MGHRA and CDR2 is YSYEKL. The CDR3 totals 15 residues. The V end was cut by 0 bases, the J end by 1 base, with 9 bases between. As DNA, the CDR3 is TGCGCCAGCAGCCAAGATGGGGCAAGGAACACTGAAGCTTTCTTT. This encodes CASSQDGARNTEAFF.

V is TRBV2 and J is TRBJ1-5; D unresolved. The CDR3 contains 12 residues. V lost 5 bases to trimming and J lost 7 bases, with 9 bases between them. Germline CDR1 is SNHLY and CDR2 is FYNNEI. The CDR3 DNA sequence: TGTGCCAGCAGTTACTTCAACCAGCCCCAGCATTTT. Protein sequence: CASSYFNQPQHF.

This clone appeared a few times. The chain is built from TRBV10-3 and TRBJ1-2; D gene ambiguous. The CDR3 extends over 12 amino acids. Trimming shortened V by 3 bases and J by 8 bases, and 10 bases separated the two germline ends. Per germline, CDR1 ENHRY and CDR2 SYGVKD. The CDR3 here is CAISDGLWGYTF. Written as DNA, the CDR3 is TGTGCCATCAGTGATGGGCTTTGGGGCTACACCTTC.